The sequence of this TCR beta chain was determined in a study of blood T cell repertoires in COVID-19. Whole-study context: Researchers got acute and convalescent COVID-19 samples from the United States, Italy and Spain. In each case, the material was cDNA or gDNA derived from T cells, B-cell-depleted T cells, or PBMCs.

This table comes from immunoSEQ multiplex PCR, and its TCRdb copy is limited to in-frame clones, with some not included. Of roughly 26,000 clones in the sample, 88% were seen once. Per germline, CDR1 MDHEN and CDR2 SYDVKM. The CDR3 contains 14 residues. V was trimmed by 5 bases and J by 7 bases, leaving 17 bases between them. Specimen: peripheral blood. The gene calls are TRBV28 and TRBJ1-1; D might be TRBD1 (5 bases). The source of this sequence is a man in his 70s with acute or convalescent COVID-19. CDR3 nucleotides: TGTGCCAGCAGTCCCCCCGGGACTCGCCATGAAGCTTTCTTT. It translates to CASSPPGTRHEAFF. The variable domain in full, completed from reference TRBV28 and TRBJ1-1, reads DVKVTQSSRYLVKRTGEKVFLECVQDMDHENMFWYRQDPGLGLRLIYFSYDVKMKEKGDIPEGYSVSREKKERFSLILESASTNQTSMYLCASSPPGTRHEAFFGQGTRLTVV.